This record looks at one T cell receptor beta chain sequence and its context. This clonotype was seen ten or more times. Its antigen remains unidentified. Base qualities are missing; no much larger clone stands one base away. The sample is drawn from a study of T cells in Graves' hyperthyroidism and ophthalmopathy (dated by TCRdb to the late 2010s). At the level of the whole study: Peripheral blood was collected at initial diagnosis, before any treatment. After sampling, hyperthyroidism patients received methimazole starting at 30 mg daily, and ophthalmopathy patients received high-dose intravenous methylprednisolone. According to the paper, TCR Vbeta CDR3 sequencing was carried out on roughly 130 peripheral blood samples, which came from under 50 ophthalmopathy, around 75 hyperthyroidism and about 17 progressor patients. To identify distinguishing TCR V-J signatures, a discovery cohort of roughly 100 patients was used, comprising roughly 45 with Graves' ophthalmopathy and 57 with stable Graves' hyperthyroidism. Prospective prediction of ophthalmopathy was tested in an independent validation cohort consisting of some 18 hyperthyroidism patients and more than 15 patients who later progressed to ophthalmopathy. The study also compared thyroid tissue and blood T-cell repertoires from about 6 Graves' hyperthyroidism patients. The approximately 98 discovery patients were randomly divided into training and test sets at a 7:3 ratio.

Stable Graves' hyperthyroidism was defined as no progression to ophthalmopathy during 18 months of follow-up. Hyperthyroidism patients were newly diagnosed, with disease duration under 2 months, and aged 18 to 65 years. Exclusion was applied to patients with uncontrolled infections, other autoimmune diseases, pregnancy or lactation. Clinical symptoms, serum thyroxine and TRAb, thyroid ultrasound, and orbital computed tomography formed the basis for the diagnoses. PBMCs were separated from roughly 10 ml of fresh peripheral blood using Ficoll-Paque density gradient centrifugation. Trizol reagent was used to extract total RNA, and RNA quality was then checked on an Agilent 2100 Bioanalyzer. The TCR beta CDR3 regions were amplified from the RNA transcripts. For the first round of RT-PCR on the TCR CDR3, the HTBI primer set was used together with the Qiagen OneStep RT-PCR kit. The libraries were constructed in a second round of multiplex PCR and then size-selected and purified. Libraries were sequenced paired-end with 100 bp reads on an Illumina HiSeq2000. The original methods were these. SOAPnuke was used to process the raw data, with reads discarded if the reads contained adapters or uncalled bases, had a mean Phred below 15, or lacked an exact constant-primer or identifier match. High-quality paired reads were merged using COPE v1.2.5, and each unique nucleotide sequence was defined as a clonotype. MiTCR v1.1 was used to align the clonotypes against IMGT TRBV, TRBD and TRBJ reference segments. Only V-J combinations with frequency above 0.0001, covering 99% to 99.2% of repertoires, were analysed. A TCS score was defined as the ratio between F50 (clonal expansion) and ExV (chaos), using BLOSUM62-based TCRdist between CDR3 peptides within each V-J. Welch's t-statistics and random forest reduced several hundred V-J features to around 14, which were used in a naive Bayes classifier (R e1071). TCRdb's own reprocessing of the public reads used fastp at Q25 and MiXCR and kept productive beta chains. Rows matching on CDR3 protein sequence are summarized as one entry with the most common DNA and genes. TCRdb, not the authors, supplied the V and J calls. The sample has roughly 420,000 distinct CDR3 sequences on record, roughly 15% of them singletons. Of the sample, about 4.9% is held by the ten largest clones.

The study at large found these results: In validation, progression to ophthalmopathy was predicted by the model with 70.59% sensitivity and 72% to 85% specificity, a median of approximately 7.1 months before onset. In cross-validation, a model built on a 13 V-J signature told ophthalmopathy apart from stable hyperthyroidism with less than 90% sensitivity and around 84% specificity, and in testing the same model reached 80%/75%. Sample size was not statistically predetermined, and blinding of investigators to group allocation was not performed. Blood samples also contained most of the expanded thyroid clonotypes (frequency above 0.001), which suggests that blood repertoires may reflect thyroid immune responses.

Taken from cysteine to phenylalanine, the CDR3 has 12 residues. Just the 36-base CDR3 DNA is kept, in frame starting at base 1. Trimming takes 4 bases from V and 8 bases from J, and the germline ends sit 10 bases apart. Via the germline V gene, CDR1 is SGHDT and CDR2 YYEEEE. Recombination linked TRBV5-6 to TRBJ2-1; tentative D gene TRBD2, with 5 bases matching. Specimen: blood. This clonotype originated in a woman aged 18-29 years with Graves' hyperthyroidism. The CDR3 here reads CASSHSGYEQFF. At the DNA level, the sequence is TGTGCCAGCAGCCACAGCGGTTATGAGCAGTTCTTC.